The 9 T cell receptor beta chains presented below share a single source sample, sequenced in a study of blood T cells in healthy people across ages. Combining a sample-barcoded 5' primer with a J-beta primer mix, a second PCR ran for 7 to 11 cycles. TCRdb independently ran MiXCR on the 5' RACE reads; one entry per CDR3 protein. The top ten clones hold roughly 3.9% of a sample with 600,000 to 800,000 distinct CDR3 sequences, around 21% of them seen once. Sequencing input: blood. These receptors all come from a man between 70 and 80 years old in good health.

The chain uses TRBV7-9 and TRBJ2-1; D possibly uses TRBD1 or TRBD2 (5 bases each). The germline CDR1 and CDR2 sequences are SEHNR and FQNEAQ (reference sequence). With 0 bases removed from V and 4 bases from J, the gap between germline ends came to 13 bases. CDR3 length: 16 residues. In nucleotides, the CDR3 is TGTGCCAGCAGCTTAGCTTGGGACGATCAGTACAATGAGCAGTTCTTC. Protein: CASSLAWDDQYNEQFF.

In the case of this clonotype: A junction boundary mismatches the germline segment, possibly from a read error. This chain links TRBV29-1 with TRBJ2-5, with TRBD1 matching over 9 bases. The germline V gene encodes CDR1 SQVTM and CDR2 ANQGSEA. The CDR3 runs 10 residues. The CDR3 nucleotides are TGCAGCGTTGGGGGGACAGGGACATTCTTC. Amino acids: CSVGGTGTFF.

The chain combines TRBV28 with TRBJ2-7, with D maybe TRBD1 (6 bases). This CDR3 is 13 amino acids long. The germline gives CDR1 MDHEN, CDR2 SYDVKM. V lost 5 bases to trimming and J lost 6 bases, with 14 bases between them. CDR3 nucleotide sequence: TGTGCCAGCAGTGCCAGCGGCAGGGGCGAGCAGTACTTC. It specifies CASSASGRGEQYF.

CDR3 DNA sequence: TGCGCCAGCAGCTTGACGGGGGTGGATACGCAGTATTTT. Amino acids: CASSLTGVDTQYF. V usage is TRBV5-1 and J usage is TRBJ2-3; D possibly corresponds to TRBD2 (6 bases). This CDR3 has 13 residues. The V gene's germline CDR1 is SGHRS and CDR2 YFSETQ. The germline V and J ends were trimmed by 1 base and 6 bases, with 9 bases remaining between them.

DNA for the CDR3: TGTGCCAGCAGTATCGAATCAGGACTAGCAAACCTCCAAGAGACCCAGTACTTC. It encodes CASSIESGLANLQETQYF. The chain is built from TRBV12-3 or TRBV12-4 and TRBJ2-1; TRBD2 matches 8 bases. The closer fit of TRBJ2-5 to the DNA end suggests the J call may be wrong. The CDR3 is made up of 18 amino acids.

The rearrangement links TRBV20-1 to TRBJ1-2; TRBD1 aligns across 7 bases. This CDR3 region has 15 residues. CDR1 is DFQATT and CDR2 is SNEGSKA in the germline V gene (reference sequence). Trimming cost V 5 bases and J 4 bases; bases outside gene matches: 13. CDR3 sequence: CSAPPRDSLIYGYTF. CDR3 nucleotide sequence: TGCAGTGCTCCCCCCCGGGACAGCCTTATCTATGGCTACACCTTC.

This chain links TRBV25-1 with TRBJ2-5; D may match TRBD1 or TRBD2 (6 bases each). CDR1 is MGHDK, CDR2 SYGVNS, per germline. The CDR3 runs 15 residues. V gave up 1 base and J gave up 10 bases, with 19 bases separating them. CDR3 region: CASSEFTGAKGDQYF. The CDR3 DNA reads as TGTGCCAGCAGTGAATTTACGGGGGCGAAAGGGGACCAGTACTTC.

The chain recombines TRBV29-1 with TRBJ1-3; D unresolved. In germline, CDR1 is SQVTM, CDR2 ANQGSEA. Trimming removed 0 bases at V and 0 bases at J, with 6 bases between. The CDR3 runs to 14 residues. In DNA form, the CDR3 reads TGCAGCGTTGAAGAATTTCGCTCTGGAAACACCATATATTTT. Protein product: CSVEEFRSGNTIYF.

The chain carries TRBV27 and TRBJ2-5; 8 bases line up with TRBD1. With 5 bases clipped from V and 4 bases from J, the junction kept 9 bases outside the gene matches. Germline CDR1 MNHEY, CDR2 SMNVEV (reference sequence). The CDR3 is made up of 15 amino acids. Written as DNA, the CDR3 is TGTGCCAGCAGTCACAGGACAGGGTCCGGAGAGACCCAGTACTTC. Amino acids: CASSHRTGSGETQYF.